These 19 T cell receptor beta chains share one sample of origin, sequenced in a study of T cells in Graves' hyperthyroidism and ophthalmopathy. TCR beta CDR3 sequences were amplified from RNA transcripts. With the HTBI primer set, the TCR CDR3 went through a first round of RT-PCR. TCRdb independently ran MiXCR on the multiplex PCR reads; one entry per CDR3 protein. The profile shows approximately 560,000 distinct CDR3 sequences, about 15% of them singletons. The source material was blood. The source of these receptors is a woman aged 30 to 39 with Graves' hyperthyroidism.

This clonotype was observed a handful of times. V and J are TRBV19 and TRBJ2-1, with a weak D call TRBD2 (6 bases). Germline assignment: CDR1 LNHDA and CDR2 SQIVND (reference sequence). The CDR3 loop spans 13 amino acids. Trimming stripped 8 bases from V and 8 bases from J, with 16 bases between. The CDR3 DNA follows: TGTGCCAGTCACGGGTGGGCGGGATATGAGCAGTTCTTC. Its protein product is CASHGWAGYEQFF.

This clonotype has at least ten counts. The chain joins TRBV30 to TRBJ2-1; 9 bases align to TRBD1. This CDR3 contains 16 residues. The V gene end was trimmed by 0 bases and the J gene end by 1 base; junction bases not matched to a gene: 4. Germline V gives CDR1 GTSNPN, CDR2 SVGIG (reference sequence). The CDR3 loop reads CAWSVLGQGSYNEQFF. The CDR3 DNA sequence: TGTGCCTGGAGTGTACTGGGACAGGGTTCCTACAATGAGCAGTTCTTC.

This clonotype was counted between two and nine times. The chain recombines TRBV19 with TRBJ1-1; possible D gene TRBD1, 5 bases. V lost 4 bases and J lost 1, with 19 bases in between. The CDR3 contains 17 residues. Per the germline V gene, CDR1 is LNHDA and CDR2 is SQIVND (reference sequence). CDR3 coding DNA: TGTGCCAGTAGTACGAAAAAACTTTTAGGACAGAACACTGAAGCTTTCTTT. This gives the protein CASSTKKLLGQNTEAFF.

The V gene is TRBV9, the J gene TRBJ2-5; either TRBD1 or TRBD2 may fit D (5 bases each). Germline V CDR1 and CDR2: SGDLS, YYNGEE. Trimming removed 0 bases at V and 11 bases at J, with 14 bases between. This CDR3 is 13 amino acids long. In nucleotides, the CDR3 is TGTGCCAGCAGCGTAGGGGACGGGGCAGGACAGTACTTC. This encodes CASSVGDGAGQYF.

The V call is TRBV20-1, the J call TRBJ2-3, with 12 bases lining up with TRBD1. The CDR3 covers 15 residues. V shed 6 bases and J 4 bases; nucleotides not matched to a gene: 8. Germline V gene sequence: CDR1 DFQATT, CDR2 SNEGSKA (reference sequence). CDR3 sequence reads: CSAEPGQGAPDTQYF. The CDR3 bases are TGCAGTGCCGAGCCGGGACAGGGGGCACCAGATACGCAGTATTTT.

This clonotype was observed at least ten times. The chain joins TRBV30 to TRBJ2-1, with D maybe TRBD1 (6 bases). CDR3 size: 13 residues. The V end was cut by 4 bases, the J end by 8 bases, with 15 bases between. The germline V gene encodes CDR1 GTSNPN and CDR2 SVGIG (reference sequence). The DNA for the CDR3 is TGTGCCTGGAATGGGGGCAGGGAATATGAGCAGTTCTTC. It codes for CAWNGGREYEQFF.

The chain carries TRBV6-5 and TRBJ2-5; 7 positions match TRBD2. CDR1 is MNHEY and CDR2 is SVGAGI in the germline V gene. V trimming: 2 bases; J trimming: 1 base; junction bases outside the gene matches: 10. The CDR3 extends over 17 amino acids. CDR3 DNA sequence: TGTGCCAGCAGTTACCTGCGGGGGATCAAACCCCAAGAGACCCAGTACTTC. Residues: CASSYLRGIKPQETQYF.

This clonotype was seen ten or more times. This sequence joins TRBV5-1 and TRBJ2-2; D is unresolved. Germline-derived CDR1 and CDR2 are SGHRS and YFSETQ. This CDR3 has 15 residues. Trimming shortened V by 1 base and J by 5 bases, and 12 bases separated the two germline ends. CDR3 bases: TGCGCCAGCAGCTTGTCGACGGCACGGACCGGGGAGCTGTTTTTT. Encoded protein: CASSLSTARTGELFF.

This clonotype has at least ten counts. The chain combines TRBV2 with TRBJ1-1; D ambiguous. V lost 7 bases and J lost 5, with 14 bases in between. Germline CDR1 SNHLY, CDR2 FYNNEI. The CDR3 covers 13 residues. CDR3 protein: CASTDGGRTEAFF. As DNA, the CDR3 is TGTGCCAGCACTGACGGCGGGCGGACTGAAGCTTTCTTT. The full variable domain, rest sourced from reference TRBV2 and TRBJ1-1, is EPEVTQTPSHQVTQMGQEVILRCVPISNHLYFYWYRQILGQKVEFLVSFYNNEISEKSEIFDDQFSVERPDGSNFTLKIRSTKLEDSAMYFCASTDGGRTEAFFGQGTRLTVV.

This sequence joins TRBV5-8 and TRBJ1-4; D gene unclear. V gave up 4 bases and J gave up 8 bases, with 15 bases separating them. The CDR3 sequence is 14 residues long. Looked up from germline, CDR1 is SGHTS and CDR2 is YDEGEE. CDR3 sequence reads: CASSKTGNKEKLFF. The DNA of the CDR3 is TGTGCCAGCAGCAAGACCGGGAATAAAGAAAAACTGTTTTTT.

This clonotype was counted between two and nine times. The J gene is TRBJ2-1, the V gene TRBV20-1, with a tentative D call TRBD2 (6 bases). Trimming shortened V by 0 bases and J by 12 bases, and 12 bases separated the two germline ends. CDR1 and CDR2 (germline): DFQATT, SNEGSKA (reference sequence). The CDR3 is made up of 12 amino acids. The CDR3 bases are TGCAGTGCTAGAGAGGGGGGTGGGGTGCAGTTCTTC. As protein: CSAREGGGVQFF.

The J gene is TRBJ2-7, the V gene TRBV19; D is uncertain. This CDR3 region has 13 residues. Trimming left V 6 bases short and J 1 base short, with 10 bases between. The germline CDR1 and CDR2 sequences are LNHDA and SQIVND (reference sequence). Here the CDR3 DNA reads TGTGCCAGTAGCAGGATCCTATCCTACGAGCAGTACTTC. Encoded protein: CASSRILSYEQYF.

Worth noting for this clonotype: A single base separates this from a much larger clone, so it may be a read error. The chain uses TRBV5-1 and TRBJ2-3; TRBD2 aligns across 9 bases. V shed 0 bases and J 4 bases; nucleotides not matched to a gene: 9. This CDR3 has 17 residues. Germline values: CDR1 SGHRS, CDR2 YFSETQ. This chain's CDR3 is CASSLETSGWGADTQYF. DNA of the CDR3: TGCGCCAGCAGCTTGGAGACTAGCGGCTGGGGGGCAGATACGCAGTATTTT.

This CDR3 reads CASSFYMNTEAFF. CDR3 bases: TGTGCCAGCAGTTTTTATATGAACACTGAAGCTTTCTTT. This chain links TRBV27 with TRBJ1-1; D not certain. V was trimmed by 3 bases and J by 0 bases, leaving 5 bases between them. This CDR3 contains 13 residues. The V gene's germline CDR1 is MNHEY and CDR2 SMNVEV (reference sequence).

This clonotype occurred many times. The gene calls are TRBV6-2 or TRBV6-3 and TRBJ2-7; TRBD2 is a possible D gene (6 bases). This CDR3 region has 16 residues. Trimming took 8 bases from V and 4 from J, leaving 24 bases between them. Germline V gene data show CDR1 as MNHEY and CDR2 as SVGEGT. The CDR3 DNA reads TGTGCCAGCGTAGAAGGCGGGGCTCGGGACGGATACGAGCAGTACTTC. Its protein is CASVEGGARDGYEQYF.

This clonotype appeared a single time. No conserved phenylalanine or tryptophan is present at the end of the CDR3, so a read error is the likely explanation. This sequence joins TRBV27 and TRBJ2-7; D is possibly TRBD1 or TRBD2 (5 bases each). Germline CDR1 is MNHEY and CDR2 is SMNVEV (reference sequence). V lost 5 bases, J lost 2 bases, and 10 bases lay in between. CDR3 length: 13 amino acids. The chain's CDR3 is CASSPGRTYEQYL. CDR3 DNA: TGTGCCAGCAGTCCGGGACGGACCTACGAGCAGTACCTC.

The J gene is TRBJ2-7, the V gene TRBV3-1; a possible D gene is TRBD2 (5 bases). The length of the CDR3 is 19 residues. Germline CDR1 reads LGHDT; CDR2 reads YNNKEL (reference sequence). Trimming removed 0 bases at V and 3 bases at J, with 24 bases between. The CDR3 is CASSQELGRDPLGVYEQYF. CDR3 sequence (DNA): TGTGCCAGCAGCCAAGAACTCGGACGGGATCCCCTAGGCGTCTACGAGCAGTACTTC.

There are many counts of this clonotype. The rearrangement links TRBV6-2 or TRBV6-3 to TRBJ1-2; no definite D call. The V end was cut by 6 bases, the J end by 2 bases, with 13 bases between. In germline, CDR1 is MNHEY, CDR2 SVGEGT. The CDR3 length is 14 residues. The CDR3 DNA reads as TGTGCCAGCAGCGGCGGCGGCACAAACTATGGCTACACCTTC. Translation: CASSGGGTNYGYTF.

The chain employs TRBV29-1 and TRBJ2-7, with a tentative D call TRBD2 (7 bases). This CDR3 contains 13 residues. Germline CDR1 reads SQVTM; CDR2 reads ANQGSEA. With 6 bases removed from V and 2 bases from J, the gap between germline ends came to 14 bases. DNA of the CDR3: TGCAGCGTGGGGGGAGGGGGGCCCTACGAGCAGTACTTC. Protein: CSVGGGGPYEQYF.